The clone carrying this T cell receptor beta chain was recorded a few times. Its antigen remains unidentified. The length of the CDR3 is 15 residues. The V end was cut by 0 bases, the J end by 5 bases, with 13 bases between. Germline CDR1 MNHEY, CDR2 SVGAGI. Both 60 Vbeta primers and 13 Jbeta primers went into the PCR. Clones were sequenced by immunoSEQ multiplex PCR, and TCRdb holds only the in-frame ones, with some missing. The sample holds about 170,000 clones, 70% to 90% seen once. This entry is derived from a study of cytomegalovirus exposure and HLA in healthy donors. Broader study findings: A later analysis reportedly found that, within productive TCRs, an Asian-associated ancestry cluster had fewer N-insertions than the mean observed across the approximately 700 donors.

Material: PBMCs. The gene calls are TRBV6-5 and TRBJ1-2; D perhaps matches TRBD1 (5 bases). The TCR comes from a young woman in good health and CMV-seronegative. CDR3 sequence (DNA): TGTGCCAGCAGTTACTCTAGTGGGGGGACGTATGGCTACACCTTC. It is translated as CASSYSSGGTYGYTF.